A selection of T cell receptor beta chains follows, all from one sample in a study of T cells expressing NK-cell markers. TCRdb reprocessed the 5' RACE reads, with one entry per CDR3 protein and no DNA. Its table lists fewer than 400,000 distinct CDR3 sequences. The sample comprised blood T cells: a sorted CD56 or NKG2C T cell subset, CD4+ or CD8+ T cells, or bulk PBMC T cells (not recorded which). These receptors came from a woman aged 45 to 65 in good health. Both conserved end residues are part of each CDR3. The order of the fields is V gene, J gene, CDR3 protein.

TRBV5-1	TRBJ1-1	CASSFSDGAEAFF
TRBV28	TRBJ1-4	CASSFRETGNEKLFF
TRBV30	TRBJ1-2	CAWSRGVAREGYTF
TRBV24-1	TRBJ2-1	CATSDLRASGIGINEQFF
TRBV7-9	TRBJ2-7	CASSLYLATSGPIYEQYF
TRBV11-2	TRBJ2-7	CASSYLTSGRNEQYF
TRBV5-6	TRBJ1-2	CASSVDSSNYGYTF
TRBV12-3/TRBV12-4	TRBJ2-1	CASSLPPPYEQFF
TRBV7-9	TRBJ2-3	CASLPSGTSGSTDTQYF
TRBV5-5	TRBJ2-1	CASSIILEQFF
TRBV3-1	TRBJ1-2	CASSQGQVGLWGYTF
TRBV6-4	TRBJ2-1	CASSPGSYNEQFF
TRBV6-2/TRBV6-3	TRBJ2-7	CASRQTGTGKAYEQYF
TRBV27	TRBJ1-2	CASRGRHLYGYTF
TRBV5-1	TRBJ1-5	CASSMGREQPQHF
TRBV7-8	TRBJ2-1	CASSHRDWGGEQFF
TRBV29-1	TRBJ2-1	CSVLSSLSYNEQFF
TRBV12-3/TRBV12-4	TRBJ2-5	CASSLVRTGTRGETQYF
TRBV5-1	TRBJ2-6	CASRPRDSEANVLTF